These 23 T cell receptor beta chains share one sample of origin, sequenced in a study of shared clonotypes between healthy human individuals. Sequencing was performed with immunoSEQ multiplex PCR; in TCRdb, only in-frame clones are kept and a portion is missing. The sample gives 2.3 million or so clones, approximately 93% of which show up once; 0.39% is in the top ten. Material for sequencing was naive CD4+ T cells from PBMCs. This sample's subset: CD45RA+ positively selected. These receptors came from a man aged 18 to 29 in good health. Some clones in this sample may be carry-over from other donors' samples.

The genes are TRBV28 and TRBJ2-5, with D perhaps TRBD1 or TRBD2 (5 bases each). This CDR3 is 19 amino acids long. CDR1 is MDHEN, CDR2 SYDVKM, per germline. V was shortened by 3 bases and J by 1 base, with 24 bases between the two germline ends. CDR3: CASSFLSFRSAGTQETQYF. The CDR3 DNA reads TGTGCCAGCAGTTTTTTGAGTTTTCGGTCAGCAGGGACCCAAGAGACCCAGTACTTC.

The chain couples TRBV4-3 to TRBJ2-3; weak D call: TRBD2 (9 bases). CDR3 size: 16 residues. The V and J ends lost 4 bases and 4 bases respectively, with 18 bases between them. The germline V gene encodes CDR1 LGHNA and CDR2 YSLEER. Written as DNA, the CDR3 is TGCGCCAGCAGCCCCAGGGGGCTAGCGGGACCAGATACGCAGTATTTT. Its protein is CASSPRGLAGPDTQYF.

This clone was counted a single time. The germline gene is not matched at one end of the junction; a read error may be the cause. The genes are TRBV9 and TRBJ2-1; maybe TRBD1 (7 bases). This CDR3 has 18 amino acids. Germline V gene sequence: CDR1 SGDLS, CDR2 YYNGEE. The CDR3 region is CASSVATGEASSYNKQFF. CDR3 DNA sequence: TGTGCCAGCAGCGTAGCTACAGGGGAGGCCAGCTCCTACAATAAGCAGTTCTTC.

The chain uses TRBV9 and TRBJ2-3, with D unclear. The germline V and J ends were trimmed by 0 bases and 5 bases, with 10 bases remaining between them. The CDR3 runs to 14 residues. Germline loops: CDR1 SGDLS, CDR2 YYNGEE. The CDR3 protein is CASSVGSIVDTQYF. CDR3 DNA sequence: TGTGCCAGCAGCGTAGGTTCTATCGTAGATACGCAGTATTTT.

This chain joins TRBV5-1 and TRBJ2-5; D might be TRBD2 (7 bases). Germline V gives CDR1 SGHRS, CDR2 YFSETQ. V dropped 7 bases and J dropped 4 bases, with 20 bases sitting between them. CDR3 length: 15 amino acids. The DNA for the CDR3 is TGCGCCAGCCGGAGGGGGACTACCTTAGGAGAGACCCAGTACTTC. It codes for CASRRGTTLGETQYF.

V usage is TRBV5-1 and J usage is TRBJ2-3, with 7 bases fitting TRBD2. The junction had 7 bases not matched to a gene; V was cut back by 0 bases and J by 3 bases. The CDR3 has 16 residues. Per the germline V gene, CDR1 is SGHRS and CDR2 is YFSETQ. The chain's CDR3 is CASSLDPRGSTDTQYF. The CDR3, as DNA: TGCGCCAGCAGCTTGGATCCCCGCGGGAGTACAGATACGCAGTATTTT.

V gene TRBV19 combines with J gene TRBJ2-1, with no clear D. V was pared by 4 bases and J by 7 bases, with 17 bases between. CDR1 and CDR2 from the germline V gene are LNHDA and SQIVND (reference sequence). The CDR3 covers 15 residues. The CDR3 spells CASSTLNSRENEQFF. CDR3 sequence (DNA): TGTGCCAGTAGTACCCTAAACTCGAGAGAGAATGAGCAGTTCTTC.

The chain uses TRBV7-2 and TRBJ1-1; D is uncertain. The CDR3 is made up of 13 amino acids. V lost 5 bases, J lost 7 bases, and 14 bases lay in between. The germline V gene encodes CDR1 SGHTA and CDR2 FQGNSA. Here the CDR3 DNA reads TGTGCCAGCAGCGCCCATAATGCGGGTGAAGCTTTCTTT. This encodes CASSAHNAGEAFF.

V gene TRBV5-1 combines with J gene TRBJ2-7; 8 nucleotides match TRBD2. V gave up 0 bases and J gave up 7 bases; unmatched junction bases: 6. This CDR3 contains 14 residues. The V gene's germline CDR1 is SGHRS and CDR2 YFSETQ. CDR3 nucleotide sequence: TGCGCCAGCAGCTTGGTAGCGGGGCCCAGGGAGCAGTACTTC. Residues: CASSLVAGPREQYF.

The chain uses TRBV18 and TRBJ2-2; no definite D call. V gave up 1 base and J gave up 6 bases, with 9 bases separating them. Germline lookup yields CDR1 KGHSH and CDR2 LQKENI. The CDR3 extends over 14 amino acids. For the CDR3, the DNA is TGTGCCAGCTCACCACTGTTGCGCGCCGGGGAGCTGTTTTTT. Its translation is CASSPLLRAGELFF.

A word on this clone: At the DNA level, this CDR3 is encoded by other sequences in the same sample as well. This chain uses TRBV29-1 with TRBJ2-5; 8 bases are a match to TRBD1. This CDR3 is 12 amino acids long. The ends lost 5 bases at V and 2 bases at J; junction bases unmatched: 1. From germline, CDR1 is SQVTM and CDR2 ANQGSEA. Here the CDR3 DNA reads TGCAGCGTTCGACAGGGGCAAGAGACCCAGTACTTC. It yields the protein CSVRQGQETQYF.

The chain joins TRBV2 to TRBJ1-4; possibly TRBD1 for D (6 bases). Deletions cut 8 bases from V and 7 bases from J, with 17 bases between. Germline CDR1 is SNHLY and CDR2 is FYNNEI. The CDR3 runs 14 residues. CDR3 coding DNA: TGTGCCAGCTCTTGGGGGGCCGATGGTGAAAAACTGTTTTTT. Protein sequence: CASSWGADGEKLFF.

The chain has TRBV30 and TRBJ1-4; 7 bases are shared with TRBD1. CDR1 is GTSNPN and CDR2 is SVGIG in the germline V gene (reference sequence). The CDR3 is made up of 16 amino acids. V shed 2 bases and J 4 bases; nucleotides not matched to a gene: 10. CDR3 sequence reads: CAWSTGTAGGNEKLFF. The CDR3 DNA is TGTGCCTGGAGTACCGGGACAGCCGGAGGTAATGAAAAACTGTTTTTT.

In this sample, this clone turned up once. The junction does not match germline at one end; this may be a read error. V is TRBV4-1 and J is TRBJ2-1, with TRBD2 matching 12 bases. The germline CDR1 and CDR2 sequences are MGHRA and YSYEKL. The CDR3 consists of 13 residues. The CDR3 region is CASSLLAGGPTVF. In nucleotides, the CDR3 is TGCGCCAGCAGCCTTCTAGCGGGAGGGCCTACGGTCTTC.

The chain has TRBV7-9 and TRBJ1-1; D is undetermined. Trimming removed 0 bases at V and 12 bases at J, with 14 bases between. Germline lookup yields CDR1 SEHNR and CDR2 FQNEAQ (reference sequence). This CDR3 comprises 13 residues. The chain's CDR3 is CASSLAAPPLPFF. DNA for the CDR3: TGTGCCAGCAGCTTAGCGGCCCCCCCCCTTCCTTTCTTT.

This chain connects TRBV30 to TRBJ1-4; perhaps TRBD1 as D (5 bases). There are 11 residues in the CDR3. The V gene's germline CDR1 is GTSNPN and CDR2 SVGIG (reference sequence). Trimming left V 4 bases short and J 14 bases short, with 14 bases between. The CDR3 DNA sequence: TGTGCCTGGAATTCAGACAGCCCCCTGTTTTTT. It encodes CAWNSDSPLFF. Together with reference TRBV30 and TRBJ1-4, the CDR3 gives the full variable domain: SQTIHQWPATLVQPVGSPLSLECTVEGTSNPNLYWYRQAAGRGLQLLFYSVGIGQISSEVPQNLSASRPQDRQFILSSKKLLLSDSGFYLCAWNSDSPLFFGSGTQLSVL.

V is TRBV7-2 and J is TRBJ1-2; 8 nucleotides align to TRBD1. Germline-derived CDR1 and CDR2 are SGHTA and FQGNSA. The CDR3 extends over 17 amino acids. V lost 5 bases and J lost 1; bases outside the gene matches: 12. CDR3 sequence reads: CASSLYLGQGRNYGYTF. The DNA of the CDR3 is TGTGCCAGCAGCCTCTACCTAGGACAGGGCCGTAACTATGGCTACACCTTC.

With respect to this clone: Within the sample, other DNA sequences also encode this same CDR3. The genes are TRBV7-9 and TRBJ1-1; 10 bases map to TRBD1. Losses at the gene ends were 6 bases for V and 3 bases for J; bases not matched to a gene: 4. Germline values: CDR1 SEHNR, CDR2 FQNEAQ (reference sequence). The CDR3 has 14 residues. For the CDR3, the DNA is TGTGCCAGCAGGTCCGGGACAGGGGACACTGAAGCTTTCTTT. This encodes CASRSGTGDTEAFF.

A note on this clone: The same CDR3 arises from other DNA sequences in this sample as well. This chain joins TRBV5-1 and TRBJ2-5; 8 bases are a match to TRBD1. Trimming at V came to 0 bases and at J to 5 bases, leaving 6 bases not matched to a gene. There are 15 residues in the CDR3. The V gene's germline CDR1 is SGHRS and CDR2 YFSETQ. The CDR3 nucleotides read TGCGCCAGCAGCTTGGAGGCAGGGGGCGGGGAGACCCAGTACTTC. It is translated as CASSLEAGGGETQYF.

The genes are TRBV10-3 and TRBJ2-3; perhaps TRBD2 as D (7 bases). This CDR3 is 13 amino acids long. Per the germline V gene, CDR1 is ENHRY and CDR2 is SYGVKD. The germline V and J ends were trimmed by 7 bases and 4 bases, with 12 bases remaining between them. CDR3 residues: CAIKGGMPDTQYF. The CDR3 nucleotides are TGTGCCATCAAGGGGGGGATGCCAGATACGCAGTATTTT.

A note on this clone: Other DNA sequences from this sample encode an identical CDR3 as well. V is TRBV2 and J is TRBJ2-5; TRBD1 aligns across 8 bases. With V trimmed by 6 bases and J by 5 bases, 5 bases remained unmatched. The CDR3 spans 13 residues. The germline CDR1 and CDR2 sequences are SNHLY and FYNNEI. As DNA, the CDR3 is TGTGCCAGCAGCGACAGGGGTTTGGAGACCCAGTACTTC. This translates into CASSDRGLETQYF.

The chain couples TRBV30 to TRBJ1-3; perhaps TRBD1 as D (5 bases). This CDR3 is 13 amino acids long. Germline lookup yields CDR1 GTSNPN and CDR2 SVGIG (reference sequence). Trimming took 0 bases from V and 8 from J, leaving 11 bases between them. The CDR3 nucleotides read TGTGCCTGGAGTGTACTTGGGGGGGACACCATATATTTT. Translated, it gives CAWSVLGGDTIYF. Drawing the rest from reference TRBV30 and TRBJ1-3, the complete variable domain is SQTIHQWPATLVQPVGSPLSLECTVEGTSNPNLYWYRQAAGRGLQLLFYSVGIGQISSEVPQNLSASRPQDRQFILSSKKLLLSDSGFYLCAWSVLGGDTIYFGEGSWLTVV.

This clone turned up a few times. The chain employs TRBV10-1 and TRBJ2-1; a weak D match, TRBD2 (5 bases). The CDR3 runs to 13 residues. Germline V CDR1 and CDR2: WNHNN, SYGVQD (reference sequence). Trimming removed 1 base at V and 11 bases at J, with 12 bases between. This CDR3 reads CASSELSGSKQFF. CDR3 bases: TGCGCCAGCAGTGAGTTGAGTGGGAGTAAGCAGTTCTTC.